This TCR beta chain was sequenced in a study of T-cell reconstitution after alpha-beta-depleted transplantation in children. There are a few counts of this clonotype. Its antigen is not identified. Unmatched junction bases numbered 12, after V lost 6 bases and J lost 5 bases. The CDR3 loop spans 15 amino acids. Looked up from germline, CDR1 is SQVTM and CDR2 is ANQGSEA. Study-level findings and limits: Newly made T cells mostly supplied T-cell counts and diversity one year after transplant.

Using unique molecular identifiers, the investigators prepared the TCRbeta library. TCRdb ran MiXCR on the PCR reads and lists one entry per CDR3 protein. The table shows hundreds of thousands of distinct CDR3 sequences, with under 15% occurring only once. The chain couples TRBV29-1 to TRBJ2-1; 8 nucleotides align to TRBD2. The sequence derives from a male patient younger than 18 who had a stem cell transplant for acute myeloid leukemia, so the T cells may come from the graft donor. The specimen was PBMCs, mostly from graft donor cells, collected 360 days after TCRalphabeta/CD19-depleted stem cell transplant. CDR3 bases: TGCAGCGTGGCTTTTCCCGGGAGGGCCAACAATGAGCAGTTCTTC. As protein: CSVAFPGRANNEQFF.